One and the same sample provided the 10 T cell receptor beta chains below, sequenced in a study of T cells in Graves' hyperthyroidism and ophthalmopathy. From RNA transcripts, TCR beta CDR3 regions were amplified. The study used the HTBI primer set for a first-round RT-PCR of the TCR CDR3. Via MiXCR, TCRdb re-called the multiplex PCR reads, giving one row per CDR3 protein. The table includes more than 300,000 distinct CDR3 sequences, 11% to 15% detected once. Sequencing was done on a sample of blood. The source of these receptors is a woman between 55 and 75 years old with Graves' hyperthyroidism.

A few counts support this clonotype. The chain recombines TRBV3-1 with TRBJ2-6, with no clear D. V shed 0 bases and J shed 0 bases, with 6 bases lying between them. The CDR3 is made up of 16 amino acids. Germline assignment: CDR1 LGHDT and CDR2 YNNKEL (reference sequence). The CDR3 sequence: CASSQDTFSGANVLTF. The CDR3, as DNA: TGTGCCAGCAGCCAAGATACGTTCTCTGGGGCCAACGTCCTGACTTTC.

V usage is TRBV3-1 and J usage is TRBJ2-7, with 7 positions matching TRBD2. The CDR3 consists of 13 residues. V lost 0 bases, J lost 6 bases, and 2 bases stayed unmatched. Germline CDR1 is LGHDT and CDR2 is YNNKEL (reference sequence). The DNA for the CDR3 is TGTGCCAGCAGCCAAGATGGGGGGGGCGAGCAGTACTTC. Encoded protein: CASSQDGGGEQYF.

This sequence joins TRBV20-1 and TRBJ1-5; 8 bases line up with TRBD1. Losses at the gene ends were 5 bases for V and 4 bases for J; bases not matched to a gene: 7. Germline V gene lookup returns CDR1 DFQATT and CDR2 SNEGSKA (reference sequence). This CDR3 is built from 14 residues. The CDR3 is CSAQGASTNQPQHF. DNA for the CDR3: TGCAGTGCTCAGGGGGCGAGTACTAATCAGCCCCAGCATTTT.

This clonotype was detected a few times. A clone one base away is much larger, so this may be a read error. DNA of the CDR3: TGCGCCAGCAGCTCACAGGGCCCCGGCACAGATACGCAGTATTTT. Residues: CASSSQGPGTDTQYF. This chain links TRBV5-1 with TRBJ2-3; TRBD1 might be the D (6 bases). This CDR3 is built from 15 residues. CDR1 is SGHRS, CDR2 YFSETQ, per germline. V was shortened by 3 bases and J by 1 base, with 12 bases between the two germline ends. Full variable domain (rest looked up from reference TRBV5-1 and TRBJ2-3): KAGVTQTPRYLIKTRGQQVTLSCSPISGHRSVSWYQQTPGQGLQFLFEYFSETQRNKGNFPGRFSGRQFSNSRSEMNVSTLELGDSALYLCASSSQGPGTDTQYFGPGTRLTVL.

There are many counts of this clonotype. J is TRBJ2-1 and V is TRBV12-3 or TRBV12-4, with TRBD2 identical over 8 bases. The CDR3 has 17 residues. After removal of 3 bases from V and 6 bases from J, the junction contained 13 bases not matched to a gene. CDR3 in amino acids: CASSFLTSADFSNEQFF. The CDR3 DNA reads as TGTGCCAGCAGTTTTTTGACTAGCGCGGACTTCTCCAATGAGCAGTTCTTC.

This clonotype was counted ten times or more. The gene calls are TRBV24-1 and TRBJ2-3; TRBD2 is a possible D gene (5 bases). V lost 4 bases and J lost 6, with 16 bases in between. The V gene's germline CDR1 is KGHDR and CDR2 SFDVKD. CDR3 length: 15 residues. CDR3: CATSERGPWEDTQYF. The CDR3 DNA is TGTGCCACCAGTGAAAGAGGACCATGGGAGGATACGCAGTATTTT.

This clonotype appeared many times. The chain employs TRBV6-5 and TRBJ2-3, with 7 bases aligning to TRBD2. CDR1 MNHEY and CDR2 SVGAGI come from the germline V gene. This CDR3 contains 17 residues. The J segment lost 0 bases and the V segment lost 0 bases, leaving 6 bases of the junction unmatched. This CDR3 reads CASSYSRLASSTDTQYF. In DNA form, the CDR3 reads TGTGCCAGCAGTTACTCGAGACTAGCCTCTAGCACAGATACGCAGTATTTT.

This clonotype was detected ten times or more. CDR3 protein: CASGPGDNSPLHF. The CDR3 DNA sequence: TGTGCCAGCGGTCCAGGGGATAATTCACCCCTCCACTTT. V usage is TRBV27 and J usage is TRBJ1-6; TRBD1 is a possible D gene (6 bases). V lost 8 bases and J lost 5, with 10 bases in between. The CDR3 sequence is 13 residues long. CDR1 and CDR2 (germline): MNHEY, SMNVEV (reference sequence).

In its sample, this clonotype was seen many times. V and J are TRBV29-1 and TRBJ2-1; D may correspond to TRBD1 or TRBD2 (5 bases each). V was clipped by 5 bases and J by 7 bases, with 21 bases between them. CDR3 length: 15 residues. Germline CDR1 SQVTM, CDR2 ANQGSEA. CDR3 nucleotide sequence: TGCAGCGTTTTTCCAGGGAGCCTACCGGGAAATGAGCAGTTCTTC. Translated, it gives CSVFPGSLPGNEQFF.

This clonotype was seen ten or more times. The CDR3 region is CASSQGTRGEELFF. The DNA for the CDR3 is TGTGCCAGCAGCCAAGGGACCAGAGGGGAGGAGCTGTTTTTT. The chain uses TRBV3-1 and TRBJ2-2, with D perhaps TRBD1 or TRBD2 (5 bases each). Germline CDR1 is LGHDT and CDR2 is YNNKEL (reference sequence). This CDR3 has 14 amino acids. Trimming shortened V by 1 base and J by 10 bases, and 13 bases separated the two germline ends.